These 5 T cell receptor beta chains share one sample of origin, sequenced in a study of OX40 agonist ivuxolimab in advanced cancers. Libraries were prepared by immunoSEQ multiplex PCR; TCRdb keeps only in-frame clonotypes and omits some of them. Of some 150,000 clones in the sample, 75% to 95% are singletons; the top ten hold 0.85% to 1.4%. Sequenced material: CD4+ or CD8+ T cells sorted from blood, taken in a trial of the OX40 agonist ivuxolimab. These receptors were taken from an adult with an advanced solid tumor such as melanoma, head and neck, liver or kidney cancer.

The chain has TRBV28 and TRBJ1-2; D is undetermined. CDR3 size: 16 residues. V lost 6 bases to trimming and J lost 0 bases, with 17 bases between them. Germline CDR1 MDHEN, CDR2 SYDVKM. Written as DNA, the CDR3 is TGTGCCAGCAGCCCGGGTGGGTCAGGAGCTAACTATGGCTACACCTTC. It encodes CASSPGGSGANYGYTF.

This clone was seen a single time. The rearrangement joins TRBV29-1 to TRBJ2-7, with a possible D match to TRBD2 (6 bases). The CDR3 length is 14 residues. Looked up from germline, CDR1 is SQVTM and CDR2 is ANQGSEA. V gave up 6 bases and J gave up 3 bases, with 18 bases separating them. The CDR3 is CSVRGRQGIYEQYF. CDR3 coding DNA: TGCAGCGTCCGAGGGAGGCAGGGAATCTACGAGCAGTACTTC.

This clone was counted once. The chain recombines TRBV6-1 with TRBJ1-5; D is uncertain. Between the trimmed V and J ends, which lost 3 bases and 5 bases, there was a span of 8 bases. This CDR3 is built from 13 residues. From germline, CDR1 is MNHNS and CDR2 SASEGT. The CDR3 nucleotides are TGTGCCAGCAGTGACACCTTCCATCAGCCCCAGCATTTT. Its protein is CASSDTFHQPQHF.

The genes are TRBV19 and TRBJ1-1; the D gene is possibly TRBD1 (5 bases). V lost 2 bases and J lost 0, with 7 bases in between. The CDR3 has 14 amino acids. Germline values: CDR1 LNHDA, CDR2 SQIVND (reference sequence). The CDR3 DNA is TGTGCCAGTAGTATAACAGGCATGAACACTGAAGCTTTCTTT. Translation: CASSITGMNTEAFF.

The chain recombines TRBV5-1 with TRBJ2-2; tentatively, D is TRBD2 (5 bases). V was trimmed by 1 base and J by 2 bases, leaving 12 bases between them. CDR3 length equals 16 residues. Germline CDR1 and CDR2: SGHRS and YFSETQ. The CDR3 region is CASSLRGSGNTGELFF. In DNA, the CDR3 is TGCGCCAGCAGCTTGCGAGGTTCGGGAAACACCGGGGAGCTGTTTTTT.